This T cell receptor beta chain came from a study of blood T cells in healthy people across ages (dated by TCRdb to between 2014 and 2016). As for the study more broadly: In model experiments, roughly one uniquely barcoded TCR beta cDNA molecule per two T cells was captured by template switching. The study measured age-related changes in TCR beta repertoire diversity using deep sequencing normalized with unique cDNA molecular identifiers. Four age groups were formed from the donors: young (average roughly 15 years), middle-aged (around 41), aged (about 68) and long-lived (around 82). For two donors (one aged 18 to 30 and one aged 80 or older), the study analyzed two additional independent replicas of 1 million unique cDNA reads from the same blood draw. General findings and caveats noted by the study authors: As age increased, observed TCR beta diversity per million T cells dropped in a roughly linear way, and a significant reduction was already evident by age roughly 40. Because donor CMV infection status was unknown, age-related changes in expanded clonotypes were potentially confounded. Compared with the aged group, more naive CD4+ T cells, fewer expanded clones and increased TCR diversity were shown by the long-lived group, suggesting age selection. There was a strong correlation between observed TCR beta diversity and the percentage of naive T cells measured by flow cytometry. Conclusive comparison of naive and antigen-experienced compartments was prevented by the profiling of bulk unsorted PBMCs. Estimates of total diversity based on one million sequenced T cells were considered lower bounds and underestimates.

The library was built by means of 5' RACE. TCRdb shows the sequencer as Illumina HiSeq 2500. A second PCR of about 6 to 11 cycles was performed with a sample-barcoded 5' primer and a J-beta primer mix. Each TCR beta cDNA molecule received a unique molecular identifier from a template-switch 5' adaptor carrying 12 random nucleotides. At least 3 million CDR3-containing paired-end reads were obtained from each sample. The Mint cDNA synthesis kit, primed by a TRBC-specific oligonucleotide, was used to synthesize first-strand cDNA from all RNA. Following uracil-DNA glycosylase treatment, all cDNA underwent a first 18-cycle PCR with the universal primers M1SS and BC2_uni_R. The paper's processing steps were these. Each sample was normalized by randomly selecting 1 million high-quality reads, each carrying a distinct molecular identifier. Instead of being binned into consensus sequences, reads that shared molecular identifiers were thrown out. MiTCR, set to a Q25 quality threshold and the strictest error-elimination algorithm, was used for CDR3 identification, clonotype clustering and error correction. A nonparametric unseen species model with Euler transformation was used to estimate lower-bound total TCR beta diversity. Clones were called with MiXCR by TCRdb after fastp trimmed the public reads at Q25, and only in-frame beta chains were retained. Merged by CDR3 protein, the rows form single entries marked with the most common genes and DNA. The V and J calls reflect TCRdb's pipeline rather than the authors' work. Within this sample are fewer than 1,200,000 distinct CDR3 sequences, with almost 25% of them counted one time only. The ten largest clones add up to about 0.69% of the sample.

The donors were roughly 40 Caucasian individuals from Russia, aged roughly 6 to 100 years, who were systemically healthy. Each donor gave ten milliliters of peripheral blood, collected into EDTA-treated Vacutainer tubes. Ficoll-Paque density-gradient centrifugation was used to isolate PBMCs, with at least 6.5 million per sample. Trizol reagent was used to extract total RNA from PBMCs, with at least 5.5 micrograms per sample. The percentages of naive CD45RAhigh/CD27high T cells were determined by flow cytometry on a PBMC aliquot from every donor. This clonotype turned up a few times. What this receptor recognizes is not known. No base-level quality is on record; no much larger clone is a single base apart. The sample was also reused in another study, on T cells of mothers and their children. The second study also describes: Nine systemically healthy Caucasian individuals served as donors, namely three mothers together with their six children. cDNA synthesis used all of the extracted RNA, with roughly 1.6 ug of RNA in each 15 ul reaction. In the second PCR, sample barcodes and 2-4 random nucleotides were introduced via the M1S primer. Each mother yielded over 9 million TCR beta CDR3 reads and each child 2.5 million to 3 million reads. Thymic selection shapes the output of TCR recombination in a similar way in related and unrelated pairs, and inherited differences have a minor effect. Related mother-child pairs always showed normalized repertoire overlap that was slightly higher than in unrelated mother-child pairs, though the difference was never significant. No persistent microchimeric T cell clones were detected, at a sensitivity of 80 to 100 clones per million clonotypes. To look for features that set related mother-child pairs apart from unrelated individuals, the researchers ran deep NGS to compare the TCR beta repertoires of mothers and children. Mothers averaged about 40 +/- 4 years of age and children averaged about 10 +/- 4 years. After adapter ligation with NEBNext reagents, the libraries were sequenced on Illumina HiSeq 2000 with 100+100 nt paired-end reads. To avoid cross-contamination, the mother libraries and the child libraries were prepared a month apart and sequenced in separate runs. Between roughly 500,000 and 2,300,000 distinct TCR beta clonotypes were identified per donor. Naive TCR beta clonotypes were estimated from low-frequency clonotypes matched to each donor's FACS-determined naive share, without sorting.

Sequences were obtained from blood. This TCR was sampled from a girl aged 2 to 9 in good health.

The CDR3 reads CASSITSGTRGDTQYF. The DNA is as follows: TGTGCCAGCAGTATTACCTCCGGGACTAGGGGAGATACGCAGTATTTT. Recombination linked TRBV6-1 to TRBJ2-3, with 8 central nucleotides matching TRBD2. Germline trimming: 5 bases from V, 5 bases from J; junction bases outside gene matches: 12. There are 16 amino acids in the CDR3, from cysteine to phenylalanine inclusive. The retained sequence is limited to the CDR3, 48 bases, with the frame set at the first base. Looking up the germline V gene yields CDR1 MNHNS and CDR2 SASEGT.